This T cell receptor (beta chain) was observed in a study of regulatory T cells in long-lasting Graves disease. Background on the study: Patients newly diagnosed with Graves' had been on antithyroid drugs for under 3 months.

CDR1 and CDR2 (germline): SNHLY, FYNNEI. Unmatched junction bases numbered 6, after V lost 6 bases and J lost 7 bases. This CDR3 comprises 14 residues. This clonotype was detected many times. Arm-PCR of CDR3 regions with iRepertoire HTBI primers generated TCR beta libraries. TCRdb recomputed calls from the multiplex PCR reads with MiXCR, one row per CDR3 protein. The sample lists 400,000 to 550,000 distinct CDR3 sequences; about 17% were seen once. Noted time point: newly diagnosed GD, antithyroid drugs for less than 3 months. PBMC-derived RNA was used for the TCR library. These data are also associated with another study on T cells in Graves' hyperthyroidism and ophthalmopathy.

The input for sequencing was peripheral blood mononuclear cells (PBMCs), taken at new diagnosis, from a patient treated with antithyroid drugs. This receptor was identified in a young woman with Graves disease. The rearrangement joins TRBV2 to TRBJ1-5; 10 nucleotides align to TRBD1. The CDR3 protein is CASRDRGRGQPQHF. In DNA, the CDR3 is TGTGCCAGCAGAGACAGGGGGCGAGGACAGCCCCAGCATTTT.